This passage covers 21 T cell receptor beta chains from one sample sequenced in a study of T-cell reconstitution after alpha-beta-depleted transplantation in children. Researchers prepared the TCRbeta library using unique molecular identifiers, the study reports. One entry per CDR3 protein results from TCRdb running MiXCR on the PCR reads. The sample lists hundreds of thousands of distinct CDR3 sequences; around 14% were seen once. Sequenced material: PBMCs, taken before TCRalphabeta/CD19-depleted stem cell transplant. The source of these receptors is a girl aged 2-10 years with congenital amegakaryocytic thrombocytopenia, due to receive a stem cell transplant.

The rearrangement joins TRBV12-3 or TRBV12-4 to TRBJ2-7; 8 bases are shared with TRBD2. CDR3 length: 15 residues. The junction had 5 bases not matched to a gene; V was cut back by 4 bases and J by 0 bases. DNA for the CDR3: TGTGCCAGCAGTTCGGGGACTAGAAGCTCCTACGAGCAGTACTTC. It codes for CASSSGTRSSYEQYF.

This clonotype was observed a few times. CDR3 sequence: CASGLIPTSEGNEQFF. As DNA, the CDR3 is TGTGCTAGTGGTTTGATCCCGACTAGCGAAGGCAATGAGCAGTTCTTC. The J gene is TRBJ2-1, the V gene TRBV12-5; 8 bases agree with TRBD2. The CDR3 runs to 16 residues. Germline CDR1 reads LGHNT; CDR2 reads FRNRAP. The junction had 9 bases not matched to a gene; V was cut back by 2 bases and J by 6 bases.

This clonotype was seen once. The germline gene is not matched at one end of the junction; a read error may be the cause. The chain uses TRBV7-9 and TRBJ2-5; tentative D call: TRBD1 (5 bases). Germline V gives CDR1 SEHNR, CDR2 FQNEAQ (reference sequence). This CDR3 contains 14 residues. For the CDR3, the DNA is TGTGACAGCAGCCCAGGGCAGGGCCAAGAGACCCAGTACTTC. Amino acids: CDSSPGQGQETQYF.

This clonotype was seen many times. The chain combines TRBV5-1 with TRBJ2-1; TRBD2 agrees at 10 bases. V shed 6 bases and J 0 bases; nucleotides not matched to a gene: 6. The CDR3 is 16 amino acids. In germline, CDR1 is SGHRS, CDR2 YFSETQ. The CDR3: CASKTSGYSSYNEQFF. DNA for the CDR3: TGCGCCAGCAAGACTAGCGGGTACAGCTCCTACAATGAGCAGTTCTTC.

V usage is TRBV7-6 and J usage is TRBJ1-2; TRBD1 agrees at 10 bases. This CDR3 is 18 amino acids long. V lost 4 bases and J lost 3; bases outside the gene matches: 14. Germline V gene sequence: CDR1 SGHVS, CDR2 FNYEAQ. The CDR3, as DNA: TGTGCCAGCAGCTCTACCGGGACAGGGGACGCCGAGTACTATGGCTACACCTTC. Translation gives CASSSTGTGDAEYYGYTF.

This clonotype was counted many times. CDR3 in amino acids: CASSENPAGAETQYF. The CDR3 nucleotides read TGTGCCAGCAGTGAAAATCCAGCGGGAGCGGAGACCCAGTACTTC. The V gene is TRBV6-1, the J gene TRBJ2-5; 8 bases map to TRBD2. The V segment lost 2 bases and the J segment 5 bases; nucleotides outside the gene matches: 7. CDR1 and CDR2 from the germline V gene are MNHNS and SASEGT. This CDR3 contains 15 residues.

This clonotype was seen at least ten times. Here the CDR3 reads CASSSQQDRGWYNEQFF. The CDR3 DNA sequence: TGTGCCAGCAGTTCTCAACAGGACAGGGGGTGGTACAATGAGCAGTTCTTC. This chain joins TRBV27 and TRBJ2-1; 10 bases are a match to TRBD1. The V gene's germline CDR1 is MNHEY and CDR2 SMNVEV (reference sequence). Germline trimming cut 4 bases from V and 4 bases from J; bases unmatched to any gene: 10. The CDR3 is 17 residues long.

This clonotype came up a few times. The chain carries TRBV5-5 and TRBJ2-6; perhaps D is TRBD1 or TRBD2 (5 bases each). Trimming stripped 3 bases from V and 18 bases from J, with 19 bases between. From germline, CDR1 is SGHKS and CDR2 YYEKEE (reference sequence). This CDR3 contains 13 residues. The CDR3 coding sequence is TGTGCCAGCAGCTCGGGGACGGCCTTCAGTTGGACTTTC. Protein product: CASSSGTAFSWTF.

Ten or more counts support this clonotype. The chain employs TRBV12-3 or TRBV12-4 and TRBJ1-2; D uncertain. The CDR3 runs to 11 residues. V was cut by 3 bases and J by 8 bases, with 7 bases left in between. Written as DNA, the CDR3 is TGTGCCAGCAGTTTCGTGGGCGGCTACACCTTC. It yields the protein CASSFVGGYTF.

This clonotype has a count of ten or more. This chain connects TRBV11-2 to TRBJ2-5, with 11 bases matching TRBD2. The germline V gene has CDR1 SGHAT and CDR2 FQNNGV. V shed 5 bases and J 5 bases; nucleotides not matched to a gene: 7. The CDR3 totals 15 residues. This CDR3 reads CASSKLAGGGETQYF. CDR3 bases: TGTGCCAGCAGCAAGCTAGCGGGAGGTGGGGAGACCCAGTACTTC.

This clonotype was seen more than once but under ten times. The rearrangement joins TRBV20-1 to TRBJ2-2, with TRBD2 matching over 10 bases. CDR3 length equals 17 residues. The junction had 9 bases not matched to a gene; V was cut back by 1 base and J by 4 bases. CDR1 is DFQATT and CDR2 is SNEGSKA in the germline V gene (reference sequence). The CDR3 region has the DNA TGCAGTGCTAGAGCCTACCTAGCGGGAGTTGGCACCGGGGAGCTGTTTTTT. Protein sequence: CSARAYLAGVGTGELFF.

Comment on this clonotype: The junction and the germline gene differ at one end; a read error may be behind it. The chain uses TRBV7-9 and TRBJ2-2, with 7 nucleotides matching TRBD2. The CDR3 is 16 residues long. Germline CDR1 and CDR2: SEHNR and FQNEAQ (reference sequence). The CDR3 spells CASSLELALLTAELFF. CDR3 coding DNA: TGTGCCAGCAGCTTAGAACTAGCGTTACTCACCGCGGAGCTGTTTTTT.

This clonotype was seen at least ten times. V is TRBV6-2 or TRBV6-3 and J is TRBJ2-6; D might be TRBD2 (5 bases). The CDR3 sequence is 17 residues long. The ends were cut back, 4 bases at V and 0 bases at J, with 13 bases in the middle. The germline V gene encodes CDR1 MNHEY and CDR2 SVGEGT. The CDR3 reads CASSFLATFSGANVLTF. CDR3 nucleotide sequence: TGTGCCAGCAGTTTCCTAGCCACCTTCTCTGGGGCCAACGTCCTGACTTTC.

The table lists this clonotype with a few counts. The genes are TRBV29-1 and TRBJ2-1; D is possibly TRBD2 (6 bases). The CDR3 has 14 amino acids. Germline CDR1 SQVTM, CDR2 ANQGSEA. Deletions cut 7 bases from V and 2 bases from J, with 15 bases between. The CDR3 spells CSAKLGGAYNEQFF. CDR3 DNA sequence: TGCAGCGCCAAACTGGGGGGAGCCTACAATGAGCAGTTCTTC.

This clonotype was recorded at least ten times. V and J are TRBV12-3 or TRBV12-4 and TRBJ2-1; D unclear. The CDR3 covers 15 residues. The V and J ends lost 0 bases and 2 bases respectively, with 8 bases between them. The CDR3 bases are TGTGCCAGCAGTTTAGCCCTGGTAGCCTACAATGAGCAGTTCTTC. As protein: CASSLALVAYNEQFF.

This clonotype was observed many times. The chain has TRBV28 and TRBJ2-7, with D perhaps matching TRBD2 (5 bases). Trimming stripped 6 bases from V and 0 bases from J, with 21 bases between. Germline V gene data show CDR1 as MDHEN and CDR2 as SYDVKM. This CDR3 has 17 amino acids. The CDR3 DNA reads TGTGCCAGCAGCTCCCTCGGGGTGTGGGGTAGCTCCTACGAGCAGTACTTC. The encoded protein is CASSSLGVWGSSYEQYF.

The J gene is TRBJ1-3, the V gene TRBV29-1; D is uncertain. V gave up 3 bases and J gave up 4 bases, with 19 bases separating them. CDR1 and CDR2 (germline): SQVTM, ANQGSEA. The CDR3 has 16 residues. CDR3 amino acids: CSVEVIGRARGNTIYF. The CDR3 DNA sequence: TGCAGCGTTGAGGTAATAGGACGGGCACGCGGAAACACCATATATTTT.

This clonotype has a count of ten or more. This chain uses TRBV20-1 with TRBJ2-5, with 7 bases lining up with TRBD1. The CDR3 has 12 residues. The junction had 4 bases not matched to a gene; V was cut back by 5 bases and J by 4 bases. Germline CDR1 and CDR2: DFQATT and SNEGSKA (reference sequence). CDR3: CSARGQVETQYF. CDR3 in DNA: TGCAGTGCTCGTGGACAGGTAGAGACCCAGTACTTC.

The chain joins TRBV19 to TRBJ2-1; D may be TRBD2 (5 bases). Between the trimmed V and J ends, which lost 3 bases and 1 base, there was a span of 13 bases. The CDR3 sequence is 16 residues long. Germline assignment: CDR1 LNHDA and CDR2 SQIVND (reference sequence). Written as DNA, the CDR3 is TGTGCCAGTAGTATCGCCGGGATCACTTCCTACAATGAGCAGTTCTTC. This gives the protein CASSIAGITSYNEQFF.

This clonotype has more than one count but fewer than ten. This chain links TRBV15 with TRBJ1-5; D call uncertain. Looked up from germline, CDR1 is LNHNV and CDR2 is YYDKDF (reference sequence). This CDR3 has 12 amino acids. The V end lost 1 base, the J end lost 7 bases, and 5 bases lay between the germline ends. CDR3 in amino acids: CATSRGVQPQHF. CDR3 coding DNA: TGTGCCACCAGCAGAGGGGTCCAGCCCCAGCATTTT.

The chain is built from TRBV7-9 and TRBJ2-7; the match to TRBD2 covers 10 bases. Germline CDR1 is SEHNR and CDR2 is FQNEAQ (reference sequence). V was pared by 6 bases and J by 3 bases, with 11 bases of the junction left unmatched. The CDR3 has 16 amino acids. This CDR3 reads CASSSRELAGVYEQYF. DNA of the CDR3: TGTGCCAGCAGTTCTAGGGAGCTAGCGGGAGTCTACGAGCAGTACTTC.